These 32 T cell receptor beta chains originate from one sample sequenced in a study of blood T cell repertoires in COVID-19. Clones were read by immunoSEQ multiplex PCR, and TCRdb kept only the in-frame ones, dropping some. Of hundreds of thousands of clones detected, 65% to 85% appear once; the ten largest clones hold about 8%. The specimen was peripheral blood. All receptors come from an elderly woman with acute or convalescent COVID-19.

The sample holds many counts of this clone. The chain uses TRBV12-3 or TRBV12-4 and TRBJ1-1; possibly TRBD1 for D (6 bases). The CDR3 has 11 amino acids. V was cut by 2 bases and J by 10 bases, with 8 bases left in between. The CDR3 region has the DNA TGTGCCAGCAGTTTATCAGGGGTAGCTTTCTTT. This codes for CASSLSGVAFF.

CDR3 bases: TGTGCCAGCAGTCTCGACATGTCCTACGAGCAGTACTTC. This gives the protein CASSLDMSYEQYF. V is TRBV28 and J is TRBJ2-7; D gene unclear. This CDR3 is built from 13 residues. CDR1 MDHEN and CDR2 SYDVKM come from the germline V gene. V was cut by 5 bases and J by 1 base, with 9 bases left in between.

The V call is TRBV18, the J call TRBJ2-3; tentatively, D is TRBD2 (5 bases). The CDR3 contains 14 residues. Per the germline V gene, CDR1 is KGHSH and CDR2 is LQKENI. With 2 bases removed from V and 2 bases from J, the gap between germline ends came to 8 bases. Here the CDR3 DNA reads TGTGCCAGCTCACCAAGGCGGGTCACAGATACGCAGTATTTT. As protein: CASSPRRVTDTQYF. Using reference TRBV18 and TRBJ2-3 for the parts outside the CDR3, the full variable domain is NAGVMQNPRHLVRRRGQEARLRCSPMKGHSHVYWYRQLPEEGLKFMVYLQKENIIDESGMPKERFSAEFPKEGPSILRIQQVVRGDSAAYFCASSPRRVTDTQYFGPGTRLTVL.

The chain recombines TRBV6-6 with TRBJ1-2; tentatively, D is TRBD1 (6 bases). The V end lost 6 bases, the J end lost 4 bases, and 18 bases lay between the germline ends. The CDR3 contains 15 residues. The germline V gene has CDR1 MNHNY and CDR2 SVGAGI (reference sequence). CDR3 sequence: CASSSEPTGFYGYTF. The CDR3, as DNA: TGTGCCAGCAGCTCGGAACCAACAGGGTTCTATGGCTACACCTTC.

This chain uses TRBV13 with TRBJ1-1; D is uncertain. The CDR3 is 14 amino acids. Germline V gene data show CDR1 as PRHDT and CDR2 as FYEKMQ (reference sequence). The V end lost 0 bases, the J end lost 0 bases, and 5 bases lay between the germline ends. Here the CDR3 reads CASSLGQMNTEAFF. The CDR3 coding sequence is TGTGCCAGCAGCTTAGGACAGATGAACACTGAAGCTTTCTTT.

The chain links TRBV4-1 to TRBJ1-1, with D possibly matching TRBD1 (6 bases). The CDR3 contains 13 residues. V shed 3 bases and J shed 4 bases, with 9 bases lying between them. In germline, CDR1 is MGHRA, CDR2 YSYEKL. CDR3 loop: CASSHTGSTEAFF. The CDR3 nucleotides read TGCGCCAGCAGCCATACAGGGAGCACTGAAGCTTTCTTT.

The rearrangement links TRBV12-3 or TRBV12-4 to TRBJ1-4, with D unclear. Trimming took 6 bases from V and 14 from J, leaving 19 bases between them. This CDR3 comprises 13 residues. The CDR3: CASRPTAPGVLFF. CDR3 DNA: TGTGCCAGCAGACCCACGGCCCCCGGGGTGCTGTTTTTT.

The chain has TRBV5-5 and TRBJ1-2; D ambiguous. Trimming pared 2 bases from V and 1 base from J, leaving 9 bases between. The germline gives CDR1 SGHKS, CDR2 YYEKEE (reference sequence). The CDR3 spans 14 residues. The CDR3 sequence: CASSLLGHNYGYTF. The CDR3 DNA sequence: TGTGCCAGCAGCTTACTAGGGCATAACTATGGCTACACCTTC.

The chain carries TRBV2 and TRBJ1-1, with 12 bases that match TRBD1. V lost 9 bases and J lost 5; bases outside the gene matches: 10. Germline V CDR1 and CDR2: SNHLY, FYNNEI. CDR3 length equals 15 residues. The CDR3 loop reads CASKRDRGRETEAFF. The DNA for the CDR3 is TGTGCCAGTAAGCGGGACAGGGGGCGCGAGACTGAAGCTTTCTTT.

This sequence joins TRBV5-5 and TRBJ2-5; TRBD2 is a possible D gene (6 bases). V was shortened by 5 bases and J by 6 bases, with 23 bases between the two germline ends. The germline V gene encodes CDR1 SGHKS and CDR2 YYEKEE (reference sequence). This CDR3 spans 16 amino acids. Here the CDR3 reads CASRWGETEKKKTQYF. As DNA, the CDR3 is TGTGCCAGCAGGTGGGGGGAGACGGAGAAAAAAAAGACCCAGTACTTC.

The CDR3 protein is CASREASGRWGFF. The DNA of the CDR3 is TGTGCCAGCAGAGAGGCTAGCGGGAGGTGGGGGTTCTTC. The rearrangement joins TRBV2 to TRBJ2-1, with TRBD2 identical over 11 bases. The germline V gene encodes CDR1 SNHLY and CDR2 FYNNEI. With 6 bases clipped from V and 15 bases from J, the junction kept 10 bases outside the gene matches. The CDR3 is 13 residues long.

This rearrangement joins TRBV7-2 to TRBJ2-3; 10 bases agree with TRBD2. Germline CDR1 SGHTA, CDR2 FQGNSA. CDR3 length equals 16 residues. V dropped 7 bases and J dropped 0; count of bases not matched to a gene: 7. CDR3 bases: TGTGCCAGCAACATCAGGACTAGCGGTAGCACAGATACGCAGTATTTT. Its translation is CASNIRTSGSTDTQYF.

The chain carries TRBV9 and TRBJ2-2, with 8 bases aligning to TRBD1. Germline V gene sequence: CDR1 SGDLS, CDR2 YYNGEE. The V segment lost 0 bases and the J segment 5 bases; nucleotides outside the gene matches: 3. The CDR3 runs 15 residues. CDR3 loop: CASSVGDRITGELFF. CDR3 DNA sequence: TGTGCCAGCAGCGTAGGGGACAGGATTACCGGGGAGCTGTTTTTT.

The chain joins TRBV28 to TRBJ1-2; TRBD1 agrees at 10 bases. CDR3 size: 13 residues. From germline, CDR1 is MDHEN and CDR2 SYDVKM. The trim removed 5 bases at V and 7 bases at J, leaving 4 bases unmatched. The CDR3 reads CASSTGQGIGYTF. The DNA for the CDR3 is TGTGCCAGCAGTACGGGACAGGGGATTGGCTACACCTTC.

The V call is TRBV2, the J call TRBJ1-2; D may be TRBD1 (6 bases). CDR3 length equals 15 residues. Deletions cut 0 bases from V and 7 bases from J, with 15 bases between. Germline V gene sequence: CDR1 SNHLY, CDR2 FYNNEI. The CDR3 sequence is CASSEAVPGAGGYTF. The CDR3 bases are TGTGCCAGCAGTGAAGCGGTCCCAGGGGCCGGTGGCTACACCTTC.

V gene TRBV4-1 combines with J gene TRBJ2-7; TRBD1 matches 7 bases. With 0 bases clipped from V and 6 bases from J, the junction kept 5 bases outside the gene matches. Looked up from germline, CDR1 is MGHRA and CDR2 is YSYEKL. The CDR3 has 14 residues. The CDR3 DNA is TGCGCCAGCAGCCAAGATTCTACAGGGGCCGAGCAGTACTTC. Translating gives CASSQDSTGAEQYF.

The chain carries TRBV7-9 and TRBJ2-7; 9 bases map to TRBD1. With V trimmed by 6 bases and J by 3 bases, 9 bases remained unmatched. Germline CDR1 is SEHNR and CDR2 is FQNEAQ (reference sequence). The CDR3 has 15 residues. The DNA of the CDR3 is TGTGCCAGCAGTCCCCGGGACAGGGTTATCTACGAGCAGTACTTC. Amino acids: CASSPRDRVIYEQYF.

This clone showed up just once. The sample has other DNA sequences that encode this CDR3 too. The chain combines TRBV5-1 with TRBJ2-5, with D tentatively TRBD1 (5 bases). Deletions cut 1 base from V and 5 bases from J, with 9 bases between. The CDR3 spans 13 residues. Germline lookup yields CDR1 SGHRS and CDR2 YFSETQ. CDR3 nucleotide sequence: TGCGCCAGCAGCTTGCCAGGGCGGGAGACCCAGTACTTC. It is translated as CASSLPGRETQYF. The full variable domain, completed using reference TRBV5-1 and TRBJ2-5, is KAGVTQTPRYLIKTRGQQVTLSCSPISGHRSVSWYQQTPGQGLQFLFEYFSETQRNKGNFPGRFSGRQFSNSRSEMNVSTLELGDSALYLCASSLPGRETQYFGPGTRLLVL.

The chain combines TRBV7-8 with TRBJ1-1; D possibly corresponds to TRBD1 (5 bases). The CDR3 loop spans 15 amino acids. Germline CDR1 is SGHVS and CDR2 is FQNEAQ. Trimming cost V 1 base and J 4 bases, with 13 bases left between them. The CDR3 loop is CASSLVSGAVTEAFF. For the CDR3, the DNA is TGTGCCAGCAGCTTAGTAAGTGGGGCGGTCACTGAAGCTTTCTTT.

The rearrangement links TRBV7-8 to TRBJ1-4, with D tentatively TRBD1 (6 bases). The CDR3 contains 16 residues. CDR1 is SGHVS, CDR2 FQNEAQ, per germline. V was shortened by 6 bases and J by 5 bases, with 19 bases between the two germline ends. CDR3 region: CASSSRTTGFNEKLFF. The DNA of the CDR3 is TGTGCCAGCAGTTCAAGAACGACAGGATTCAATGAAAAACTGTTTTTT.

V and J are TRBV3-1 (or the pseudogene TRBV3-2) and TRBJ2-5, with 9 positions matching TRBD2. Trimming took 4 bases from V and 4 from J; bases not matched to a gene: 7. The CDR3 length is 15 residues. The germline CDR1 and CDR2 sequences are LGHDT and YNNKEL (reference sequence). CDR3 nucleotide sequence: TGTGCCAGCAGCCGACGCGGGGGGGCCCCAGAGACCCAGTACTTC. It yields the protein CASSRRGGAPETQYF.

The chain combines TRBV29-1 with TRBJ1-5; perhaps TRBD1 as D (5 bases). The CDR3 is 13 amino acids. V was pared by 4 bases and J by 6 bases, with 13 bases between. Germline V gene lookup returns CDR1 SQVTM and CDR2 ANQGSEA. This CDR3 is CSVVVGEGQPQHF. The CDR3 bases are TGCAGCGTTGTAGTAGGGGAGGGTCAGCCCCAGCATTTT.

The chain uses TRBV27 and TRBJ2-7, with a tentative D call TRBD2 (6 bases). Germline CDR1 is MNHEY and CDR2 is SMNVEV (reference sequence). Trimming pared 0 bases from V and 4 bases from J, leaving 19 bases between. There are 17 residues in the CDR3. The chain's CDR3 is CASSLSPFQGGVYEQYF. CDR3 sequence (DNA): TGTGCCAGCAGTTTATCCCCATTCCAGGGAGGAGTTTACGAGCAGTACTTC.

This rearrangement joins TRBV19 to TRBJ2-7, with a weak D call TRBD1 (6 bases). The V gene's germline CDR1 is LNHDA and CDR2 SQIVND (reference sequence). The CDR3 covers 14 residues. V lost 6 bases and J 5 bases, leaving 17 bases between the germline ends. CDR3 sequence reads: CASSIRRQVNEQYF. The CDR3 region has the DNA TGTGCCAGTAGCATACGGCGACAGGTCAACGAGCAGTACTTC.

The rearrangement links TRBV10-3 to TRBJ1-1; D is perhaps TRBD1 (5 bases). This CDR3 has 14 amino acids. V was trimmed by 2 bases and J by 10 bases, leaving 17 bases between them. Germline CDR1 ENHRY, CDR2 SYGVKD. This chain's CDR3 is CAISEPRQPLTAFF. The CDR3, as DNA: TGTGCCATCAGTGAGCCTAGACAGCCTCTTACAGCTTTCTTT.

The V call is TRBV2, the J call TRBJ2-3; 8 bases map to TRBD2. Trimming removed 5 bases from V and 6 bases from J; junction bases left unmatched: 13. CDR3 length: 16 amino acids. Germline V gene sequence: CDR1 SNHLY, CDR2 FYNNEI. The CDR3 reads CASSRGLGRAQDTQYF. The CDR3 region has the DNA TGTGCCAGCAGTAGGGGACTAGGAAGGGCCCAGGATACGCAGTATTTT.

The J gene is TRBJ1-5, the V gene TRBV4-1; no clear D gene. CDR1 is MGHRA and CDR2 is YSYEKL in the germline V gene. This CDR3 contains 15 residues. Trimming took 0 bases from V and 4 from J, leaving 10 bases between them. As DNA, the CDR3 is TGCGCCAGCAGCCAAGATGGCCTGGTAAATCAGCCCCAGCATTTT. It encodes CASSQDGLVNQPQHF.

This clone was counted only a few times. The chain carries TRBV11-1 and TRBJ1-1; D is unresolved. Trimming removed 7 bases from V and 4 bases from J, with 19 bases in between. Germline V gene lookup returns CDR1 SGHAT and CDR2 FQDESV (reference sequence). The CDR3 covers 15 residues. CDR3 nucleotides: TGTGCCAGCACCCTAAGCCTAGGGAGGAGCACTGAAGCTTTCTTT. Translated, it gives CASTLSLGRSTEAFF.

The rearrangement links TRBV6-2 or TRBV6-3 to TRBJ2-3; 7 nucleotides match TRBD2. Germline assignment: CDR1 MNHEY and CDR2 SVGEGT. This CDR3 contains 16 residues. V dropped 6 bases and J dropped 5; count of bases not matched to a gene: 14. CDR3 amino acids: CASSLGRTRVGDTQYF. CDR3 DNA: TGTGCCAGCAGCCTGGGGAGGACTAGGGTGGGAGATACGCAGTATTTT.

The rearrangement links TRBV9 to TRBJ1-1; TRBD1 matches at 8 bases. J lost 10 bases, V lost 0 bases, and 8 bases had no gene match. The CDR3 runs 14 residues. Germline V gene data show CDR1 as SGDLS and CDR2 as YYNGEE. The CDR3 loop reads CASSVGQGAEGAFF. In DNA, the CDR3 is TGTGCCAGCAGCGTAGGTCAGGGGGCGGAGGGAGCTTTCTTT.

The chain links TRBV5-6 to TRBJ1-2; D possibly corresponds to TRBD1 (6 bases). The germline gives CDR1 SGHDT, CDR2 YYEEEE. The V and J ends lost 6 bases and 4 bases respectively, with 22 bases between them. The length of the CDR3 is 16 residues. This chain's CDR3 is CASTRGDSDIIYGYTF. CDR3 in DNA: TGTGCCAGCACCAGGGGCGACAGCGACATAATCTATGGCTACACCTTC.

In this sample, this clone turned up once. The rearrangement links TRBV28 to TRBJ2-5; 8 bases agree with TRBD1. V dropped 3 bases and J dropped 2; count of bases not matched to a gene: 2. In germline, CDR1 is MDHEN, CDR2 SYDVKM. The CDR3 loop spans 14 amino acids. The DNA for the CDR3 is TGTGCCAGCAGTTTGACAGGGGCACAAGAGACCCAGTACTTC. Protein: CASSLTGAQETQYF.